The next 28 T cell receptor beta chains were all read from a single sample in a study of CD8+ T cells in alopecia areata (dated by TCRdb to the late 2010s). This specimen's time point label, interpreted: roughly 24 weeks on oral tofacitinib. Reading the label with the study, this specimen's treatment or condition is: oral pan-JAK inhibitor, 5-10 mg twice daily. Libraries were constructed by the immunoSEQ multiplex PCR assay. To provide template for TCR sequencing, every sample had RNA extracted and reverse transcribed into cDNA. TCRdb retrieved this table from immuneACCESS and kept in-frame rearrangements only. Not all clones are present; in checked studies, unresolved V genes account for under half, and no reason is known for the remainder. This sample comprises approximately 280,000 clones, roughly 50% of them detected only once. The ten largest clones represent over 1.5% of the sample. The sequences come from CD4+ T cells sorted from blood, collected at week 24, from a patient treated with tofacitinib. The receptors shown here come from a human donor with alopecia areata.

This chain links TRBV2 with TRBJ2-2, with unresolved D. This CDR3 is 13 amino acids long. CDR1 is SNHLY and CDR2 is FYNNEI in the germline V gene. Trimming left V 7 bases short and J 6 bases short, with 12 bases between. CDR3 bases: TGTGCCAGCACTCGTCAGCACTCCGGGGAGCTGTTTTTT. It is translated as CASTRQHSGELFF.

The genes are TRBV7-9 and TRBJ2-7; D not resolved. The CDR3 runs to 13 residues. V was clipped by 4 bases and J by 7 bases, with 14 bases between them. CDR1 SEHNR and CDR2 FQNEAQ come from the germline V gene (reference sequence). The CDR3 DNA is TGTGCCAGCAGCTCCCCAGCCCCAGAGGAGCAGTACTTC. Protein sequence: CASSSPAPEEQYF.

The chain has TRBV29-1 and TRBJ2-2; 8 nucleotides agree with TRBD2. Looked up from germline, CDR1 is SQVTM and CDR2 is ANQGSEA. This CDR3 contains 16 residues. J lost 5 bases, V lost 6 bases, and 14 bases had no gene match. Here the CDR3 reads CSVRGLSGERTGELFF. CDR3 in DNA: TGCAGCGTCCGGGGTCTTAGCGGGGAGCGGACCGGGGAGCTGTTTTTT.

The rearrangement joins TRBV18 to TRBJ2-7; D is uncertain. This CDR3 is 14 amino acids long. Germline loops: CDR1 KGHSH, CDR2 LQKENI. V was pared by 1 base and J by 7 bases, with 14 bases between. CDR3 bases: TGTGCCAGCTCACCACAGGGCACCCCCGGGGAGCAGTACTTC. This sequence encodes CASSPQGTPGEQYF.

This clone was seen once. The gene calls are TRBV28 and TRBJ1-5; D gene uncertain. Trimming removed 10 bases from V and 0 bases from J, with 13 bases in between. The CDR3 totals 14 residues. Germline CDR1 reads MDHEN; CDR2 reads SYDVKM. The CDR3 DNA is TGTGCCACCAGATGGCCCGATAGCAATCAGCCCCAGCATTTT. The encoded protein is CATRWPDSNQPQHF. Drawing the rest from reference TRBV28 and TRBJ1-5, the complete variable domain is DVKVTQSSRYLVKRTGEKVFLECVQDMDHENMFWYRQDPGLGLRLIYFSYDVKMKEKGDIPEGYSVSREKKERFSLILESASTNQTSMYLCATRWPDSNQPQHFGDGTRLSIL.

The rearrangement joins TRBV5-1 to TRBJ2-7; 7 nucleotides match TRBD1. Losses at the gene ends were 3 bases for V and 2 bases for J; bases not matched to a gene: 5. The CDR3 has 14 residues. The germline V gene encodes CDR1 SGHRS and CDR2 YFSETQ. The CDR3 loop reads CASSYDRAAYEQYF. As DNA, the CDR3 is TGCGCCAGCAGCTACGACAGGGCGGCCTACGAGCAGTACTTC.

The V and J genes are TRBV27 and TRBJ2-5, with D unclear. The CDR3 has 13 amino acids. Germline V gene data show CDR1 as MNHEY and CDR2 as SMNVEV (reference sequence). V was trimmed by 3 bases and J by 7 bases, leaving 12 bases between them. The CDR3 region has the DNA TGTGCCAGCAGTTTTGGAGTTTTGGGGACCCAGTACTTC. Its translation: CASSFGVLGTQYF.

This chain's CDR3 is CATSRDHSGRAYEQFF. Written as DNA, the CDR3 is TGTGCCACCAGCAGAGATCATTCCGGACGAGCTTATGAGCAGTTCTTC. The gene calls are TRBV15 and TRBJ2-1, with unresolved D. V was clipped by 0 bases and J by 8 bases, with 17 bases between them. Per germline, CDR1 LNHNV and CDR2 YYDKDF (reference sequence). The CDR3 sequence is 16 residues long.

The chain carries TRBV5-6 and TRBJ1-5, with D unclear. CDR3 length equals 15 residues. V gave up 5 bases and J gave up 3 bases, with 15 bases separating them. Germline CDR1 and CDR2: SGHDT and YYEEEE. The CDR3 coding sequence is TGTGCCAGCAGTTCCGGAGGATCAGTCAATCAGCCCCAGCATTTT. Protein product: CASSSGGSVNQPQHF.

This clone has more than one count but fewer than ten. This chain uses TRBV11-1 with TRBJ1-1, with D maybe TRBD1 (6 bases). The CDR3 runs 14 residues. Trimming cost V 1 base and J 5 bases, with 11 bases left between them. Per germline, CDR1 SGHAT and CDR2 FQDESV (reference sequence). The CDR3 coding sequence is TGTGCCAGCAGCTTAGGACGGGGGGCAACTGAAGCTTTCTTT. As protein: CASSLGRGATEAFF.

The chain recombines TRBV5-4 with TRBJ2-7; D might be TRBD2 (7 bases). The CDR3 is 15 amino acids. The V end was cut by 5 bases, the J end by 2 bases, with 17 bases between. Germline values: CDR1 SGHNT, CDR2 YYREEE (reference sequence). CDR3 protein: CASRIRTGGPYEQYF. The CDR3 nucleotides read TGTGCCAGCAGAATAAGAACGGGGGGCCCCTACGAGCAGTACTTC. Using reference TRBV5-4 and TRBJ2-7 for the parts outside the CDR3, the full variable domain is ETGVTQSPTHLIKTRGQQVTLRCSSQSGHNTVSWYQQALGQGPQFIFQYYREEENGRGNFPPRFSGLQFPNYSSELNVNALELDDSALYLCASRIRTGGPYEQYFGPGTRLTVT.

The chain combines TRBV29-1 with TRBJ2-7; D is perhaps TRBD2 (5 bases). Trimming left V 6 bases short and J 5 bases short, with 17 bases between. Germline CDR1 is SQVTM and CDR2 is ANQGSEA. The CDR3 consists of 13 residues. Here the CDR3 DNA reads TGCAGCGTGGTGCACCGGCTCGGGAACGAGCAGTACTTC. Protein: CSVVHRLGNEQYF.

The chain uses TRBV30 and TRBJ2-1, with D perhaps matching TRBD2 (5 bases). This CDR3 contains 16 residues. The germline V gene encodes CDR1 GTSNPN and CDR2 SVGIG (reference sequence). V was shortened by 3 bases and J by 7 bases, with 22 bases between the two germline ends. The DNA of the CDR3 is TGTGCCTGGAGAAGATTCTTAGATCGGGGTAGGAATGAGCAGTTCTTC. It codes for CAWRRFLDRGRNEQFF. Together with reference TRBV30 and TRBJ2-1, the CDR3 gives the full variable domain: SQTIHQWPATLVQPVGSPLSLECTVEGTSNPNLYWYRQAAGRGLQLLFYSVGIGQISSEVPQNLSASRPQDRQFILSSKKLLLSDSGFYLCAWRRFLDRGRNEQFFGPGTRLTVL.

This chain joins TRBV10-3 and TRBJ2-7, with TRBD1 matching 8 bases. The CDR3 has 14 residues. The V gene's germline CDR1 is ENHRY and CDR2 SYGVKD. Trimming took 7 bases from V and 0 from J; bases not matched to a gene: 5. As DNA, the CDR3 is TGTGCCATCACCTCTGGACAGGGCTCCTACGAGCAGTACTTC. Translated: CAITSGQGSYEQYF.

The V gene is TRBV5-6, the J gene TRBJ2-7; TRBD2 might be the D (6 bases). V was clipped by 2 bases and J by 4 bases, with 19 bases between them. The CDR3 sequence is 16 residues long. CDR1 SGHDT and CDR2 YYEEEE come from the germline V gene. DNA for the CDR3: TGTGCCAGCAGCTTCCCTCGGGGGATAATGGGATACGAGCAGTACTTC. Residues: CASSFPRGIMGYEQYF.

The chain carries TRBV5-4 and TRBJ2-5; TRBD1 is a possible D gene (8 bases). The CDR3 spans 16 residues. Trimming stripped 2 bases from V and 4 bases from J, with 18 bases between. Germline CDR1 is SGHNT and CDR2 is YYREEE (reference sequence). The CDR3 spells CASSLGQGGGVETQYF. The CDR3 DNA is TGTGCCAGCAGCTTAGGACAGGGAGGGGGTGTAGAGACCCAGTACTTC.

This chain uses TRBV29-1 with TRBJ2-3; D gene uncertain. Trimming stripped 1 base from V and 2 bases from J, with 7 bases between. CDR1 SQVTM and CDR2 ANQGSEA come from the germline V gene. The CDR3 consists of 13 residues. The CDR3 DNA is TGCAGCGTTGAAGGACCGTTCACAGATACGCAGTATTTT. Protein: CSVEGPFTDTQYF.

This chain uses TRBV7-2 with TRBJ2-1, with D unresolved. The CDR3 runs 14 residues. Trimming cost V 0 bases and J 6 bases, with 9 bases left between them. Looked up from germline, CDR1 is SGHTA and CDR2 is FQGNSA. In DNA form, the CDR3 reads TGTGCCAGCAGCTTAGCAACTCGGAGCAATGAGCAGTTCTTC. This encodes CASSLATRSNEQFF.

J is TRBJ2-1 and V is TRBV30, with 9 bases lining up with TRBD2. The CDR3 consists of 18 residues. The germline V gene has CDR1 GTSNPN and CDR2 SVGIG (reference sequence). Trimming at V came to 0 bases and at J to 4 bases, leaving 13 bases not matched to a gene. In DNA, the CDR3 is TGTGCCTGGAGTGTAAGTCGGGTTAGCGGGGGTGTGTACAATGAGCAGTTCTTC. It yields the protein CAWSVSRVSGGVYNEQFF.

The V gene is TRBV29-1, the J gene TRBJ2-5, with D tentatively TRBD1 or TRBD2 (5 bases each). Germline lookup yields CDR1 SQVTM and CDR2 ANQGSEA. Trimming stripped 8 bases from V and 1 base from J, with 11 bases between. The CDR3 runs to 12 residues. As DNA, the CDR3 is TGCAGCAACCTGGGACCCCAAGAGACCCAGTACTTC. Protein sequence: CSNLGPQETQYF.

This clone was picked up a small number of times. The chain combines TRBV29-1 with TRBJ2-1, with D perhaps being TRBD1 or TRBD2 (5 bases each). CDR1 SQVTM and CDR2 ANQGSEA come from the germline V gene. The length of the CDR3 is 13 residues. V was shortened by 4 bases and J by 5 bases, with 12 bases between the two germline ends. The CDR3 DNA reads TGCAGCGTTGGGGGCTACGGGGACAATGAGCAGTTCTTC. It yields the protein CSVGGYGDNEQFF.

CDR3 DNA sequence: TGTGCCAGCAGCCAAGGGCCTAGGGGTCCATACAATGAGCAGTTCTTC. Amino acids: CASSQGPRGPYNEQFF. The chain employs TRBV14 and TRBJ2-1; tentative D call: TRBD1 (5 bases). V was shortened by 1 base and J by 4 bases, with 14 bases between the two germline ends. Germline-derived CDR1 and CDR2 are SGHDN and FVKESK. The CDR3 consists of 16 residues.

This clone was seen more than once but under ten times. This chain connects TRBV2 to TRBJ1-4, with D possibly being TRBD1 (6 bases). Trimming pared 4 bases from V and 8 bases from J, leaving 17 bases between. CDR3 length: 15 residues. Germline CDR1 SNHLY, CDR2 FYNNEI. In DNA, the CDR3 is TGTGCCAGCAGTGCACAGGGTGTCGGAGAGGAAAAACTGTTTTTT. This sequence encodes CASSAQGVGEEKLFF.

This chain connects TRBV19 to TRBJ2-1; 7 bases line up with TRBD2. CDR1 is LNHDA, CDR2 SQIVND, per germline (reference sequence). This CDR3 contains 13 residues. J lost 7 bases, V lost 6 bases, and 6 bases had no gene match. Here the CDR3 DNA reads TGTGCCAGTAGCCTAGCGGTCGGTAATGAGCAGTTCTTC. Protein: CASSLAVGNEQFF.

The V gene is TRBV20-1, the J gene TRBJ2-7; D is unclear. The CDR3 is 11 amino acids. Germline V lookup: CDR1 DFQATT, CDR2 SNEGSKA (reference sequence). The germline V and J ends were trimmed by 0 bases and 6 bases, with 6 bases remaining between them. CDR3 coding DNA: TGCAGTGCTAGAGATAGAGGCGAGCAGTACTTC. It codes for CSARDRGEQYF.

The chain employs TRBV27 and TRBJ1-5; D is possibly TRBD1 (5 bases). V was trimmed by 6 bases and J by 1 base, leaving 13 bases between them. The germline V gene encodes CDR1 MNHEY and CDR2 SMNVEV (reference sequence). The CDR3 has 15 amino acids. CDR3 region: CASSPSRGSNQPQHF. The CDR3 DNA is TGTGCCAGCAGCCCGTCGAGGGGAAGCAATCAGCCCCAGCATTTT.

The gene calls are TRBV5-1 and TRBJ2-7; D perhaps matches TRBD1 (5 bases). Trimming took off 3 bases at V and 1 base at J, with 8 bases between the two ends. The germline V gene has CDR1 SGHRS and CDR2 YFSETQ. CDR3 length: 13 amino acids. For the CDR3, the DNA is TGCGCCAGCAGCTCCCAGGGTTCCTACGAGCAGTACTTC. This codes for CASSSQGSYEQYF.

This clone was seen only a few times. The genes are TRBV2 and TRBJ2-5; D gene unclear. The CDR3 totals 11 residues. CDR1 SNHLY and CDR2 FYNNEI come from the germline V gene. V was trimmed by 9 bases and J by 1 base, leaving 6 bases between them. The CDR3 protein is CASQIQETQYF. The DNA of the CDR3 is TGTGCCAGTCAGATCCAAGAGACCCAGTACTTC.